These 4 T cell receptor beta chains came from one sample sequenced in a study of response to subunit inactivated influenza vaccine. TCRdb re-derived calls from the RT-PCR reads in MiXCR, one entry per CDR3 protein. The sample has approximately 530,000 distinct CDR3 sequences; roughly 13% are singletons. Sequences were derived from PBMCs from blood, sampled 40 to 50 days after vaccination. The source of these receptors is a man aged 45 to 65 who received an inactivated influenza vaccine.

This clonotype was recorded only once. The chain employs TRBV3-1 and TRBJ1-4, with 8 bases that match TRBD1. Germline assignment: CDR1 LGHDT and CDR2 YNNKEL (reference sequence). This CDR3 region has 17 residues. V lost 4 bases to trimming and J lost 8 bases; unmatched junction nucleotides: 15. The CDR3 DNA is TGTGCCAGCAGCCGGTCCCTTCGACAGGGGTTTGAAGAAAAACTGTTTTTT. Amino acids: CASSRSLRQGFEEKLFF.

With regard to this clonotype: One end of the junction varies from germline; a read error may be responsible. The chain couples TRBV2 to TRBJ2-1; 9 bases align to TRBD2. Per germline, CDR1 SNHLY and CDR2 FYNNEI. The CDR3 length is 15 residues. Here the CDR3 DNA reads TGTGCCAGAAGTGTTGGTAGCGGGGGCTACAATGAGCAGTTCTTC. Its translation: CARSVGSGGYNEQFF.

The chain is built from TRBV2 and TRBJ2-3; D is undetermined. The CDR3 spans 13 residues. Germline assignment: CDR1 SNHLY and CDR2 FYNNEI. V shed 7 bases and J shed 4 bases, with 12 bases lying between them. CDR3 in DNA: TGTGCCAGCAAAAGGAGTTGGTCAGATACGCAGTATTTT. It yields the protein CASKRSWSDTQYF.

The chain has TRBV27 and TRBJ2-5; TRBD2 matches at 8 bases. The CDR3 runs to 14 residues. V lost 8 bases to trimming and J lost 4 bases; unmatched junction nucleotides: 9. Germline CDR1 is MNHEY and CDR2 is SMNVEV (reference sequence). The CDR3 spells CASGAGTRAETQYF. CDR3 in DNA: TGTGCCAGCGGGGCCGGGACTAGAGCAGAGACCCAGTACTTC.